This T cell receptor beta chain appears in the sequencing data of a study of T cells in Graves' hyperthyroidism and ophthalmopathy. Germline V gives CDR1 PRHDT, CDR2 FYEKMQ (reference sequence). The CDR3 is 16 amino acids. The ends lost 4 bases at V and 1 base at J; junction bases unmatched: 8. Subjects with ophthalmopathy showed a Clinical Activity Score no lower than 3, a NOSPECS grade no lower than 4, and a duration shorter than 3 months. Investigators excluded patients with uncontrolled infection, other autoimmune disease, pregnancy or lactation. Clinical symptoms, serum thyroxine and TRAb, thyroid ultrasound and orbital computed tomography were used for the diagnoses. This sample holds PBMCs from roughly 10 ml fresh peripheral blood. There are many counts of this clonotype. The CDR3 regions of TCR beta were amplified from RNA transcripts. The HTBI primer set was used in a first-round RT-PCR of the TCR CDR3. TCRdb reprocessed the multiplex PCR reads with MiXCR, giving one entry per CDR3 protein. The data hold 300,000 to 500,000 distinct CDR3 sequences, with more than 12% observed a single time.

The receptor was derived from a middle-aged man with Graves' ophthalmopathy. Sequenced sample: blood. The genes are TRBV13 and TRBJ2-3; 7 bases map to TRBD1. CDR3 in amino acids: CASSSNRGTRTDTQYF. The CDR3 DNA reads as TGTGCCAGCAGCTCGAACAGGGGTACCCGCACAGATACGCAGTATTTT. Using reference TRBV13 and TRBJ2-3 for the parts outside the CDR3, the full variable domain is AAGVIQSPRHLIKEKRETATLKCYPIPRHDTVYWYQQGPGQDPQFLISFYEKMQSDKGSIPDRFSAQQFSDYHSELNMSSLELGDSALYFCASSSNRGTRTDTQYFGPGTRLTVL.